The sample holds one count of the clone carrying this T cell receptor beta chain. Its antigen is not known. The record originates from a study of sequential checkpoint blockade in melanoma. Germline V gene data show CDR1 as LNHDA and CDR2 as SQIVND (reference sequence). This CDR3 has 14 residues. With 4 bases removed from V and 2 bases from J, the gap between germline ends came to 8 bases. General observations from the study: Response in arm A was associated with pretreatment TIL clonality.

The treatment: randomized to nivolumab then ipilimumab (arm A) or the reverse (arm B). The method was immunoSEQ multiplex PCR; TCRdb's version includes in-frame clones alone and lacks a portion of them. Among some 40,000 clones listed, approximately 30% were seen once. The chain carries TRBV19 and TRBJ2-2; D is undetermined. The source of this sequence is a human donor with melanoma. The sequencing here drew on tumor tissue (inferred from file names), taken from a patient given nivolumab and ipilimumab in sequence. DNA of the CDR3: TGTGCCAGTAGTAGCCAGACAAACACCGGGGAGCTGTTTTTT. This gives the protein CASSSQTNTGELFF.